These T cell receptor beta chains were read from a single sample in a study of blood T cells in healthy people across ages. TCRdb independently ran MiXCR on the 5' RACE reads; one entry per CDR3 protein. The sample shows around 1,900,000 distinct CDR3 sequences, about 39% of them seen only once. The sequencing input was blood. These receptors were taken from a human donor in good health. CDR3s include the opening cysteine and the closing phenylalanine or tryptophan. The size of a clone is reported for some rows only, either as once, few or many, or as a class for expanded clones.

j_call: TRBJ2-5; clone_size: few; v_call: TRBV9; cdr3_aa: CASSSGLAGAGRETQYF
j_call: TRBJ2-3; clone_size: -; v_call: TRBV7-6; cdr3_aa: CASSLAWGGPDTQYF
j_call: -; clone_size: -; v_call: TRBV6-5; cdr3_aa: CASSYSDSETYNEQYF
j_call: TRBJ2-7; clone_size: few; v_call: TRBV6-2/TRBV6-3; cdr3_aa: CASSDGDGYYEQYF
j_call: TRBJ1-1; clone_size: -; v_call: TRBV15; cdr3_aa: CATSRDGEGAGDQAFF
j_call: TRBJ1-2; clone_size: -; v_call: TRBV12-3/TRBV12-4; cdr3_aa: CASIDREGGYTF
j_call: -; clone_size: -; v_call: TRBV7-3; cdr3_aa: CASSPQPGLNYEQYF
j_call: TRBJ2-4; clone_size: -; v_call: TRBV6-1; cdr3_aa: CASSERGAVNYEQYF
j_call: TRBJ2-5; clone_size: few; v_call: TRBV3-1; cdr3_aa: CASSQWSTSETQYF
j_call: TRBJ2-7; clone_size: -; v_call: TRBV10-3; cdr3_aa: CAVQMGVSGGKTYEQYF
j_call: TRBJ1-4; clone_size: -; v_call: TRBV7-2; cdr3_aa: CASSLVGGKLFF
j_call: TRBJ2-3; clone_size: -; v_call: TRBV7-2; cdr3_aa: CASSRWRYTDTQYF
j_call: TRBJ2-5; clone_size: -; v_call: TRBV6-1; cdr3_aa: CASVRLETGVNEQYF
j_call: TRBJ1-1; clone_size: -; v_call: TRBV20-1; cdr3_aa: CSARVQGAKRGTEAFF
j_call: TRBJ1-1; clone_size: few; v_call: TRBV18; cdr3_aa: CASSQGQPNTEAFF
j_call: -; clone_size: -; v_call: TRBV7-6; cdr3_aa: CASSLERSAGGLKTQYF
j_call: TRBJ2-6; clone_size: few; v_call: TRBV5-6; cdr3_aa: CASSLYSNVGANVLTF